The 23 T cell receptor beta chains below all came from one sample that was sequenced in a study of vaccination effects on CD4 cells after COVID-19. Sequencing was performed with immunoSEQ multiplex PCR; in TCRdb, only in-frame clones are kept and a portion is missing. The sample consists of more than 20,000 clones, about two thirds of them appearing once. These receptors have no identified antigens. Peptide-pool stimulation followed by sequencing identified expanded antigen-specific CD4+ clonotypes in the ViraFEST assay. At the end of 10 days of culture, CD4+ T cells were isolated. Prior SARS-CoV-2 infection was absent in the vaccine recipients, as shown by negative nucleocapsid antibodies. The sample was CD4+ T cells from PBMCs cultured with HCoV-OC43 spike peptides, taken before COVID-19 vaccination. The sample's subset: HCoV-OC43 spike overlapping peptide pool stimulation. These receptor sequences come from a human donor who received a COVID-19 vaccine.

The chain has TRBV3-1 (or the pseudogene TRBV3-2) and TRBJ2-5, with 9 positions matching TRBD2. The germline V gene has CDR1 LGHDT and CDR2 YNNKEL (reference sequence). CDR3 length: 18 amino acids. V gave up 1 base and J gave up 7 bases; unmatched junction bases: 16. The CDR3 protein is CASSQGGGSGGPLRTQYF. In DNA, the CDR3 is TGTGCCAGCAGCCAAGGGGGAGGTAGCGGGGGCCCATTGAGGACCCAGTACTTC.

The chain recombines TRBV24-1 with TRBJ1-2; D remains unclear. This CDR3 is 15 amino acids long. Germline V gene data show CDR1 as KGHDR and CDR2 as SFDVKD. V was shortened by 2 bases and J by 4 bases, with 13 bases between the two germline ends. The CDR3 here is CATSDSGAPLYGYTF. In nucleotides, the CDR3 is TGTGCCACCAGTGATTCAGGAGCCCCCCTCTATGGCTACACCTTC.

The chain carries TRBV4-1 and TRBJ2-1, with 10 bases identical to TRBD1. Germline values: CDR1 MGHRA, CDR2 YSYEKL. CDR3 size: 17 residues. V shed 0 bases, J shed 7 bases, and the junction held 9 bases outside the gene matches. CDR3 protein: CASSQDWGTGAENEQFF. CDR3 in DNA: TGCGCCAGCAGCCAAGATTGGGGGACAGGGGCAGAGAATGAGCAGTTCTTC.

The chain recombines TRBV18 with TRBJ2-1, with D perhaps TRBD2 (5 bases). Germline V gives CDR1 KGHSH, CDR2 LQKENI. This CDR3 comprises 14 residues. Trimming removed 4 bases from V and 7 bases from J, with 14 bases in between. The CDR3 coding sequence is TGTGCCAGCTCACTGTCGGGCCGGAGGAATGAGCAGTTCTTC. The encoded protein is CASSLSGRRNEQFF. The full variable domain, completed using reference TRBV18 and TRBJ2-1, is NAGVMQNPRHLVRRRGQEARLRCSPMKGHSHVYWYRQLPEEGLKFMVYLQKENIIDESGMPKERFSAEFPKEGPSILRIQQVVRGDSAAYFCASSLSGRRNEQFFGPGTRLTVL.

The chain combines TRBV3-1 (or the pseudogene TRBV3-2) with TRBJ1-2; a weak D match, TRBD1 (5 bases). This CDR3 spans 14 amino acids. Germline CDR1 reads LGHDT; CDR2 reads YNNKEL (reference sequence). Trimming pared 2 bases from V and 7 bases from J, leaving 14 bases between. The CDR3 is CASSQLEGYGGYTF. The CDR3, as DNA: TGTGCCAGCAGCCAACTGGAGGGGTATGGTGGCTACACCTTC.

This clone was seen a handful of times. The V call is TRBV4-1, the J call TRBJ1-1; D unclear. Germline CDR1 reads MGHRA; CDR2 reads YSYEKL. The length of the CDR3 is 14 residues. The V and J ends lost 0 bases and 1 base respectively, with 6 bases between them. This CDR3 reads CASSQDRGNTEAFF. The CDR3 DNA sequence: TGCGCCAGCAGCCAAGATCGGGGGAACACTGAAGCTTTCTTT.

V gene TRBV2 combines with J gene TRBJ2-7; 8 bases map to TRBD1. The J segment lost 6 bases and the V segment lost 4 bases, leaving 11 bases of the junction unmatched. This CDR3 contains 15 residues. In germline, CDR1 is SNHLY, CDR2 FYNNEI. CDR3 coding DNA: TGTGCCAGCAGTGGTTCGTCAGGGGGCCCACGCGAGCAGTACTTC. Translation gives CASSGSSGGPREQYF.

The chain combines TRBV29-1 with TRBJ1-3; no firm D call. Trimming removed 4 bases at V and 0 bases at J, with 7 bases between. The germline gives CDR1 SQVTM, CDR2 ANQGSEA. The CDR3 contains 13 residues. The CDR3: CSVVRSSGNTIYF. The CDR3 DNA reads TGCAGCGTTGTACGCAGCTCTGGAAACACCATATATTTT.

The J gene is TRBJ2-5, the V gene TRBV28, with 12 bases lining up with TRBD2. V trimming: 5 bases; J trimming: 3 bases; junction bases outside the gene matches: 7. Germline V gene sequence: CDR1 MDHEN, CDR2 SYDVKM. CDR3 length equals 16 residues. This chain's CDR3 is CASSAPSGRAKETQYF. DNA of the CDR3: TGTGCCAGCAGTGCTCCTAGCGGGAGGGCTAAAGAGACCCAGTACTTC.

This clone has a handful of counts. The genes are TRBV7-2 and TRBJ2-1; either TRBD1 or TRBD2 may supply D (5 bases each). The germline CDR1 and CDR2 sequences are SGHTA and FQGNSA. Trimming left V 3 bases short and J 3 bases short, with 15 bases between. This CDR3 has 16 residues. Written as DNA, the CDR3 is TGTGCCAGCAGCTTCCCCGGGACGACGATCTACAATGAGCAGTTCTTC. Translated: CASSFPGTTIYNEQFF.

This clone was found a few times. The chain has TRBV11-2 and TRBJ2-5; the match to TRBD1 covers 8 bases. Trimming removed 1 base from V and 7 bases from J; junction bases left unmatched: 8. The CDR3 extends over 15 amino acids. Germline CDR1 is SGHAT and CDR2 is FQNNGV. The DNA of the CDR3 is TGTGCCAGCAGCTTAGGATCAGGGGGCCCAGGGACCCAGTACTTC. This encodes CASSLGSGGPGTQYF.

The DNA for the CDR3 is TGTGCCAGCCAGACAGGGGAAAATCAGCCCCAGCATTTT. It codes for CASQTGENQPQHF. This chain joins TRBV2 and TRBJ1-5; 8 bases line up with TRBD1. Germline V gives CDR1 SNHLY, CDR2 FYNNEI. The CDR3 length is 13 residues. V shed 8 bases, J shed 4 bases, and the junction held 4 bases outside the gene matches.

This clone was recorded once. The J gene is TRBJ2-5, the V gene TRBV11-3; a weak D match, TRBD2 (6 bases). CDR3 length: 13 amino acids. Per the germline V gene, CDR1 is SGHNT and CDR2 is YENEEA. Trimming pared 5 bases from V and 1 base from J, leaving 8 bases between. The CDR3 spells CASSVGLQETQYF. The CDR3 DNA follows: TGTGCCAGCAGCGTGGGACTCCAAGAGACCCAGTACTTC. The complete variable domain, with remaining parts taken from reference TRBV11-3 and TRBJ2-5, reads EAGVVQSPRYKIIEKKQPVAFWCNPISGHNTLYWYLQNLGQGPELLIRYENEEAVDDSQLPKDRFSAERLKGVDSTLKIQPAELGDSAVYLCASSVGLQETQYFGPGTRLLVL.

This clone has more than one count but fewer than ten. This chain links TRBV5-1 with TRBJ2-1; TRBD2 agrees at 9 bases. Germline V gene data show CDR1 as SGHRS and CDR2 as YFSETQ. The CDR3 runs 13 residues. V shed 9 bases, J shed 5 bases, and the junction held 6 bases outside the gene matches. CDR3 nucleotides: TGCGCCACCAGACTAGCGGTCCACAATGAGCAGTTCTTC. This encodes CATRLAVHNEQFF.

The V gene is TRBV4-1, the J gene TRBJ2-3; either TRBD1 or TRBD2 may fit D (6 bases each). CDR1 and CDR2 (germline): MGHRA, YSYEKL. Trimming left V 1 base short and J 7 bases short, with 12 bases between. CDR3 length equals 14 residues. CDR3 coding DNA: TGCGCCAGCAGCCAAGTGGGGGGCCAGAATACGCAGTATTTT. The encoded protein is CASSQVGGQNTQYF.

V is TRBV5-1 and J is TRBJ2-1, with TRBD2 matching over 10 bases. Germline V gene lookup returns CDR1 SGHRS and CDR2 YFSETQ. This CDR3 contains 15 residues. With 4 bases clipped from V and 3 bases from J, the junction kept 4 bases outside the gene matches. This CDR3 is CASSLAGVNYNEQFF. In DNA form, the CDR3 reads TGCGCCAGCAGCCTAGCGGGAGTAAACTACAATGAGCAGTTCTTC.

This rearrangement joins TRBV19 to TRBJ2-1; D may match TRBD1 or TRBD2 (5 bases each). V gave up 3 bases and J gave up 9 bases, with 18 bases separating them. This CDR3 has 15 residues. The V gene's germline CDR1 is LNHDA and CDR2 SQIVND (reference sequence). CDR3 amino acids: CASSIVGTPKGEQFF. For the CDR3, the DNA is TGTGCCAGTAGTATTGTTGGGACCCCAAAAGGTGAGCAGTTCTTC.

This clone was recorded a few times. The chain employs TRBV2 and TRBJ1-2; D possibly corresponds to TRBD1 (5 bases). This CDR3 region has 12 residues. V was trimmed by 6 bases and J by 5 bases, leaving 10 bases between them. In germline, CDR1 is SNHLY, CDR2 FYNNEI. The CDR3 loop is CASREQGYGYTF. The CDR3 coding sequence is TGTGCCAGCAGAGAGCAGGGTTATGGCTACACCTTC.

The chain carries TRBV5-1 and TRBJ2-1, with 7 positions matching TRBD2. The CDR3 consists of 15 residues. From germline, CDR1 is SGHRS and CDR2 YFSETQ. Trimming at V came to 2 bases and at J to 2 bases, leaving 4 bases not matched to a gene. CDR3 nucleotides: TGCGCCAGCAGCTTCGGCGGGGGAACCTACAATGAGCAGTTCTTC. Translation: CASSFGGGTYNEQFF.

The chain is built from TRBV18 and TRBJ2-3; 9 bases map to TRBD1. Looked up from germline, CDR1 is KGHSH and CDR2 is LQKENI. There are 15 residues in the CDR3. V lost 1 base and J lost 5; bases outside the gene matches: 4. The CDR3 DNA sequence: TGTGCCAGCTCACCACAACAGGGGGCGCAAGATACGCAGTATTTT. Translation: CASSPQQGAQDTQYF.

The chain combines TRBV12-3 or TRBV12-4 with TRBJ2-2; no firm D call. This CDR3 is built from 12 residues. Trimming took 4 bases from V and 9 from J, leaving 9 bases between them. The CDR3 coding sequence is TGTGCCAGCAGTTGGTTGGCCCGGGAGCTGTTTTTT. Protein sequence: CASSWLARELFF.

V is TRBV27 and J is TRBJ1-2; D unclear. V was trimmed by 5 bases and J by 4 bases, leaving 11 bases between them. CDR3 length: 13 residues. The germline CDR1 and CDR2 sequences are MNHEY and SMNVEV (reference sequence). The CDR3 coding sequence is TGTGCCAGCAGTCAATCGGGAGCCTATGGCTACACCTTC. Its translation: CASSQSGAYGYTF.

The chain recombines TRBV5-1 with TRBJ2-3, with 8 bases that match TRBD1. Unmatched junction bases numbered 7, after V lost 4 bases and J lost 6 bases. The length of the CDR3 is 14 residues. Per germline, CDR1 SGHRS and CDR2 YFSETQ. The CDR3 region is CASSPAGGWDTQYF. CDR3 sequence (DNA): TGCGCCAGCAGCCCGGCAGGGGGCTGGGATACGCAGTATTTT.